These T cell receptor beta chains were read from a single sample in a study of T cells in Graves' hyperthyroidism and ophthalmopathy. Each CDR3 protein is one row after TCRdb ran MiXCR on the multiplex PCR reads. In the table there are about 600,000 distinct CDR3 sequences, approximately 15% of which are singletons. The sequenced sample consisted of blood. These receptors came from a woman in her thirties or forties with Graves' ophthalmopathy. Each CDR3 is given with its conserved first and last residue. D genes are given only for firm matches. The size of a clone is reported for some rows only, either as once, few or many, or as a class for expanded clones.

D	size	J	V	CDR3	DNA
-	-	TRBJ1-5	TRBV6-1	CASRTQGSDQPQHF	TGTGCCAGCAGAACCCAGGGAAGCGATCAGCCCCAGCATTTT
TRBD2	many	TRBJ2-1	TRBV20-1	CSATLGLAVLNEQFF	TGCAGTGCTACCCTGGGACTAGCGGTCTTGAATGAGCAGTTCTTC
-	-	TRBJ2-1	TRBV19	CTSQALGGGYNEQFF	TGTACCAGCCAAGCTCTAGGAGGGGGATACAATGAGCAGTTCTTC
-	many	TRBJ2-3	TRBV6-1	CASRSRDSEADTQYF	TGTGCCAGCAGATCCCGGGACTCTGAGGCGGATACGCAGTATTTT
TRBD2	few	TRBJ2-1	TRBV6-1	CASSVSRLAGSLRIEQFF	TGTGCCAGCAGTGTATCGAGACTAGCGGGTTCCCTCCGAATTGAGCAGTTCTTC
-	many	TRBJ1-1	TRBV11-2	CASSLEAGLAEAFF	TGTGCCAGCAGCTTAGAGGCAGGGTTGGCTGAAGCTTTCTTT
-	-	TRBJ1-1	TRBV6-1	CASSTEQIGTEAFF	TGTGCCAGCAGTACGGAACAGATAGGCACTGAAGCTTTCTTT
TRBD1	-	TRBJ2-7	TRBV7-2	CASSVDRGSLEQYF	TGTGCCAGCAGCGTGGACAGGGGCTCGCTCGAGCAGTACTTC
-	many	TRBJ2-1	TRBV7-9	CASSSLGQEQFF	TGTGCCAGCAGCTCCCTGGGGCAGGAGCAGTTCTTC
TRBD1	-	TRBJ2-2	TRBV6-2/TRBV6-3	CASVRTGGGPGELFF	TGTGCCAGCGTCAGGACAGGGGGAGGGCCCGGGGAGCTGTTTTTT
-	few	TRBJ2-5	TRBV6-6	CASSYSMSRDYREETQYF	TGTGCCAGCAGTTACTCGATGAGTCGGGATTATCGAGAAGAGACCCAGTACTTC
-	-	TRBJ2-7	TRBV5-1	CASSFVGDSYEQYF	TGCGCCAGCAGCTTTGTGGGGGACTCCTACGAGCAGTACTTC
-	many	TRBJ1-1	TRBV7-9	CASSSQRFMNTEAFF	TGTGCCAGCAGCTCGCAGAGGTTCATGAACACTGAAGCTTTCTTT
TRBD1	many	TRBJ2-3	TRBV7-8	CASRDRSTDTQYF	TGTGCCAGCCGGGACAGGAGCACAGATACGCAGTATTTT
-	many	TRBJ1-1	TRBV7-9	CASSQRGTEAFF	TGTGCCAGCAGCCAGAGAGGGACTGAAGCTTTCTTT
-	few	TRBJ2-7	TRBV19	CASSPRTAAYEQYF	TGTGCCAGTAGTCCCCGGACGGCCGCCTACGAGCAGTACTTC